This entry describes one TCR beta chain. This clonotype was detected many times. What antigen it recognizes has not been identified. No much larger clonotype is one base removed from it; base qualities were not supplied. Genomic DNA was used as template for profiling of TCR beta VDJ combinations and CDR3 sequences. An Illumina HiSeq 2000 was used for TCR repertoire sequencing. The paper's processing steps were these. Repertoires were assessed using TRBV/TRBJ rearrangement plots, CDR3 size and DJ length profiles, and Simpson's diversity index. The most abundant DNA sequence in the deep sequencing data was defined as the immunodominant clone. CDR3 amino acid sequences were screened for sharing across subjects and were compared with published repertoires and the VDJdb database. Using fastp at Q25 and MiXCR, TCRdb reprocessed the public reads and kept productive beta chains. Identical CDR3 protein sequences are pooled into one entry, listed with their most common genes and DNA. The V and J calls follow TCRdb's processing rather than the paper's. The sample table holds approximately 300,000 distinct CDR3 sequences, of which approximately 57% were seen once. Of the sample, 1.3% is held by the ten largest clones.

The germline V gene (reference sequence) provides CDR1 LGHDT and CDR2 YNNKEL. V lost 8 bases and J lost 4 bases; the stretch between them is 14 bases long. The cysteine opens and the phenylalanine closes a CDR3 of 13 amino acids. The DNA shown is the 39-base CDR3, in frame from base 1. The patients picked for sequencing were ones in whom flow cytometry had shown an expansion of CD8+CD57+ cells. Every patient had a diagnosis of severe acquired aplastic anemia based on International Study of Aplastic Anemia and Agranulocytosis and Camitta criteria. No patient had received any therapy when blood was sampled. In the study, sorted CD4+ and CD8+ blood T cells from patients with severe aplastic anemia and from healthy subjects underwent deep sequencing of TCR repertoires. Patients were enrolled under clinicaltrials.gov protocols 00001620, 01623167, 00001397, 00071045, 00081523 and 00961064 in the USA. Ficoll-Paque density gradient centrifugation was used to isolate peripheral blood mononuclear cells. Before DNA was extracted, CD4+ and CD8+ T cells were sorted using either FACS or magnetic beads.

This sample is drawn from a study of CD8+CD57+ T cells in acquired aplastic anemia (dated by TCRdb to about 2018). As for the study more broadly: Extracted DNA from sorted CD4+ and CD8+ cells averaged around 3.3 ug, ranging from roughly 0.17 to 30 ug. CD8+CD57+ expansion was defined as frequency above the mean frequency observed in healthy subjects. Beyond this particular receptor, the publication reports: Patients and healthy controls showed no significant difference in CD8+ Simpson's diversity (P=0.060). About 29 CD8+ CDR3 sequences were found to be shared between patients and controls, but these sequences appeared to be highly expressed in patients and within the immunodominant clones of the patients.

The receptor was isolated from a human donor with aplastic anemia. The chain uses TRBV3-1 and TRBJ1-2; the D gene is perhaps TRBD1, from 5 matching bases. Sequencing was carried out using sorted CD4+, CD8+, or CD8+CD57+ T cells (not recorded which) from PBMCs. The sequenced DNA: TGTGCCAGCGTGGGAGCGGGGGGCTATGGCTACACCTTC. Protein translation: CASVGAGGYGYTF.